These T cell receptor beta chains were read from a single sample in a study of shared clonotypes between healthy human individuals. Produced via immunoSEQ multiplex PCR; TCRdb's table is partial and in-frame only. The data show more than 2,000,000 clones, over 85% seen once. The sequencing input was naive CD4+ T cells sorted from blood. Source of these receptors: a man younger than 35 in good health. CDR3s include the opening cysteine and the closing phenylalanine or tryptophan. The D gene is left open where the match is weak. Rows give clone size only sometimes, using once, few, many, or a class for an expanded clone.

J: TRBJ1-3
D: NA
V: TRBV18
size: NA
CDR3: CASSPDGSGNTIYF
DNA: TGTGCCAGCTCACCGGACGGGTCTGGAAACACCATATATTTT

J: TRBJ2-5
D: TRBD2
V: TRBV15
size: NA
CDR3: CATSSNQREVKETQYF
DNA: TGTGCCACCAGCAGCAATCAGCGGGAGGTTAAAGAGACCCAGTACTTC

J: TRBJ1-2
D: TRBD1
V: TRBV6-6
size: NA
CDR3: CASRQRDRGNGYTF
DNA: TGTGCCAGCAGACAGCGTGACAGGGGGAATGGCTACACCTTC

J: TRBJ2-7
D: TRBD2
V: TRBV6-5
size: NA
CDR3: CASSYSTLAGTYEQYF
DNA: TGTGCCAGCAGTTACTCGACCCTAGCGGGAACCTACGAGCAGTACTTC

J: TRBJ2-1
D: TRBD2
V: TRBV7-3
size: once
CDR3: CASSPLGGAYNEQFF
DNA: TGTGCCAGCAGCCCTCTCGGGGGGGCCTACAATGAGCAGTTCTTC

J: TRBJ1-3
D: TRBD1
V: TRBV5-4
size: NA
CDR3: CASSFGTGGSSGNTIYF
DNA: TGTGCCAGCAGCTTCGGGACAGGCGGGAGCTCTGGAAACACCATATATTTT

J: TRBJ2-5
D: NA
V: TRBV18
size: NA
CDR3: CASSPPAETQYF
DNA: TGTGCCAGCTCACCACCGGCGGAGACCCAGTACTTC

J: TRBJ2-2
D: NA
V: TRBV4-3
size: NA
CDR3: CASSQDLYRTGELFF
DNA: TGCGCCAGCAGCCAAGATCTTTATAGGACCGGGGAGCTGTTTTTT

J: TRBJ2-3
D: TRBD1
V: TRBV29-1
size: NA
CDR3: CSGGGPTGGTDTQYF
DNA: TGCAGCGGGGGAGGACCCACAGGGGGTACAGATACGCAGTATTTT

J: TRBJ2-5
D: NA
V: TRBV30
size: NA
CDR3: CAWSVLRSTETQYF
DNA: TGTGCCTGGAGTGTACTGAGGAGTACAGAGACCCAGTACTTC

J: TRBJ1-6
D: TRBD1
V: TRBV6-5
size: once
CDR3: CASSLGQLYNSPLHF
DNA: TGTGCCAGCAGCTTGGGACAGCTTTATAATTCACCCCTCCACTTT

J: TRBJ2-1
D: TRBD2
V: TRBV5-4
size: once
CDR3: CASSLGGASGRAEQFF
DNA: TGTGCCAGCAGCTTGGGGGGGGCTAGCGGGAGAGCTGAGCAGTTCTTC

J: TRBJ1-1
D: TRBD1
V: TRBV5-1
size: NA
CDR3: CASSLAGTGRSEAFF
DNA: TGCGCCAGCAGCTTGGCGGGGACAGGCCGCTCTGAAGCTTTCTTT

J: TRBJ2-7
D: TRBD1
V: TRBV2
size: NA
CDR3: CASSEWDRPPYEQYF
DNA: TGTGCCAGCAGTGAATGGGACAGGCCCCCCTACGAGCAGTACTTC

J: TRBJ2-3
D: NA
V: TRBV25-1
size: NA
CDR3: CASSEVAPTDTQYF
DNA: TGTGCCAGCAGTGAAGTGGCCCCTACAGATACGCAGTATTTT

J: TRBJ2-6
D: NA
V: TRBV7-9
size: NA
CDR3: CASSSTRQLSSGANVLTF
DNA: TGTGCCAGCAGCTCTACGCGACAACTGAGCTCTGGGGCCAACGTCCTGACTTTC

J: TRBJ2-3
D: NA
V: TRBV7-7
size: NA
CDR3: CASSLGVGTTDTQYF
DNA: TGTGCTAGCAGCTTGGGCGTGGGTACCACAGATACGCAGTATTTT

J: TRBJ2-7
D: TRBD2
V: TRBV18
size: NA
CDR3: CASSQASSGLSYEQYF
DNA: TGTGCCAGCTCCCAGGCGTCTAGCGGGTTATCCTACGAGCAGTACTTC

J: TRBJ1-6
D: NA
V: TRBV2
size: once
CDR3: CAGAKSGPLSSPLHF
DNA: TGTGCCGGAGCGAAATCAGGGCCCCTTTCTTCACCCCTCCACTTT

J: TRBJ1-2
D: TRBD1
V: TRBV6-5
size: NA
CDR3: CASTATGGLNGYTF
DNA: TGTGCCAGCACAGCTACAGGGGGGCTGAACGGCTACACCTTC

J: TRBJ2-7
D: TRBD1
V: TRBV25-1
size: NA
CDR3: CASSVGGQTVEQYF
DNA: TGTGCCAGCAGTGTAGGGGGACAGACCGTCGAGCAGTACTTC

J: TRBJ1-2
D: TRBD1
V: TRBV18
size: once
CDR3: CASSPPQGQGAWNYGYTF
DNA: TGTGCCAGCTCACCACCCCAGGGACAGGGGGCCTGGAACTATGGCTACACCTTC

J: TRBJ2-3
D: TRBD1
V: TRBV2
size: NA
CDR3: CASRTGTGVADTQYF
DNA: TGTGCCAGCAGAACCGGGACAGGGGTAGCAGATACGCAGTATTTT

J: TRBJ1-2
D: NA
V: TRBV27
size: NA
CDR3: CASSCVTTGCYGYTF
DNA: TGTGCCAGCAGTTGCGTTACTACGGGGTGCTATGGCTACACCTTC

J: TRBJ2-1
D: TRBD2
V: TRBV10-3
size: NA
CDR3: CAISVTSTAGRSYNEQFF
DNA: TGTGCCATCAGTGTTACCTCGACAGCGGGACGTTCCTACAATGAGCAGTTCTTC

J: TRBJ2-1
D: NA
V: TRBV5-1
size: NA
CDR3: CASSLEGRHEQFF
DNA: TGCGCCAGCAGCTTGGAGGGACGCCACGAGCAGTTCTTC

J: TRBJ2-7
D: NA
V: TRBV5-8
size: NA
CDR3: CASTGIYEQYF
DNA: TGTGCCAGCACAGGGATCTACGAGCAGTACTTC

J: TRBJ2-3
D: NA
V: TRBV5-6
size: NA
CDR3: CASSLGPQGSTDTQYF
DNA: TGTGCCAGCAGCTTGGGCCCACAGGGAAGCACAGATACGCAGTATTTT

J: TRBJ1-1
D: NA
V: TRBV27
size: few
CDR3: CASSTRTVNTEAFF
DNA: TGTGCCAGCAGCACAAGGACTGTCAACACTGAAGCTTTCTTT

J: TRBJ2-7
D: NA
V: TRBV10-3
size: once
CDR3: CAISDNAGTPEQYF
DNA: TGTGCCATCAGTGATAACGCCGGGACGCCCGAGCAGTACTTC

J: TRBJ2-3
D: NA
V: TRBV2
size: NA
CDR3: CASSSDTDTQYF
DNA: TGTGCCAGCAGTTCCGACACAGATACGCAGTATTTT

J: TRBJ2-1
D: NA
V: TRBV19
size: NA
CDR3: CATRVGARVIGHEQFF
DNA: TGTGCCACCCGTGTTGGGGCTCGGGTAATAGGGCATGAGCAGTTCTTC

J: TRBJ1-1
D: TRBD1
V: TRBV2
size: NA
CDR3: CASSEDRGVTEAFF
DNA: TGTGCCAGCAGTGAGGACAGGGGGGTAACTGAAGCTTTCTTT

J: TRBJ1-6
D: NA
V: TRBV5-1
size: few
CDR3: CASSLAGRGSPLHF
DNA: TGCGCCAGCAGCTTGGCCGGCCGCGGGTCACCCCTCCACTTT

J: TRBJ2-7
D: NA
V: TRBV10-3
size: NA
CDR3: CAISPDLSGTYEQYF
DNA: TGTGCCATCAGCCCCGATTTGAGCGGAACCTACGAGCAGTACTTC

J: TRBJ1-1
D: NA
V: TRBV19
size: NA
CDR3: CASLRQNMNTEAFF
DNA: TGTGCCAGTCTTCGACAGAACATGAACACTGAAGCTTTCTTT

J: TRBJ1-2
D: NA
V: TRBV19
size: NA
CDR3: CASSLQGNQANYGYTF
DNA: TGTGCCAGTAGTTTACAGGGTAACCAAGCTAACTATGGCTACACCTTC

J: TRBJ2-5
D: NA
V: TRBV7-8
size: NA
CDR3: CASSPRGPRETQYF
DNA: TGTGCCAGCAGCCCGCGGGGGCCACGAGAGACCCAGTACTTC

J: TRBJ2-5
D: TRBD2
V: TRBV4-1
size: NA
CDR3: CASSQDMGGSGSNQETQYF
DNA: TGCGCCAGCAGCCAAGATATGGGCGGTAGCGGGAGCAACCAAGAGACCCAGTACTTC

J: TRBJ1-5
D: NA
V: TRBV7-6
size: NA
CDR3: CASSLQFRDPQDF
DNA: TGTGCCAGCAGCTTACAGTTCCGGGACCCCCAGGATTTT

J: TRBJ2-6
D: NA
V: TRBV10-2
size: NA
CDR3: CASSEGDGVSGANVLTF
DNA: TGCGCCAGCAGTGAGGGGGACGGAGTCTCTGGGGCCAACGTCCTGACTTTC

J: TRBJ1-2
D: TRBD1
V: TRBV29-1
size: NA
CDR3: CSVEMTGNGGYTF
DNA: TGCAGCGTTGAAATGACAGGGAATGGTGGCTACACCTTC

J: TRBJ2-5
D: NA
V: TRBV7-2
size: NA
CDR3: CASSFPASETQYF
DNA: TGTGCCAGCAGCTTTCCCGCGTCTGAGACCCAGTACTTC

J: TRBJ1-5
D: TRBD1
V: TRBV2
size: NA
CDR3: CASSAGQGWQPQHF
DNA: TGTGCCAGCAGTGCAGGACAGGGGTGGCAGCCCCAGCATTTT

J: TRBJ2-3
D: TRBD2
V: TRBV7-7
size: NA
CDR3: CASSLGLAGDTDTQYF
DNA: TGTGCTAGCAGCTTAGGACTAGCGGGAGACACAGATACGCAGTATTTT

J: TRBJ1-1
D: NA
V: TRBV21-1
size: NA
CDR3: CASSQGLNTEAFF
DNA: TGTGCCAGCAGCCAGGGGCTCAACACTGAAGCTTTCTTT

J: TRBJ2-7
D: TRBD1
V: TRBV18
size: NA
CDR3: CASSENRGILSYEQYF
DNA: TGTGCCAGCTCAGAGAACAGGGGGATCCTTTCCTACGAGCAGTACTTC

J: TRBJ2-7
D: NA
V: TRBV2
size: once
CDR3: CASSGDFYEQYF
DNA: TGTGCCAGCAGTGGGGACTTCTACGAGCAGTACTTC

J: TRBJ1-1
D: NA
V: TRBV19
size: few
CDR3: CASSVRVVAEAFF
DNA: TGTGCCAGTAGTGTTAGAGTTGTCGCTGAAGCTTTCTTT

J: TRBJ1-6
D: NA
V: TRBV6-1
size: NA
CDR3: CASSEAGPDSPLHF
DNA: TGTGCCAGCAGTGAGGCGGGCCCCGATTCACCCCTCCACTTT

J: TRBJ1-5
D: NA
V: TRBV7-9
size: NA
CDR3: CASSLFGKGGNQPQHF
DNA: TGTGCCAGCAGCTTATTTGGCAAGGGCGGCAATCAGCCCCAGCATTTT

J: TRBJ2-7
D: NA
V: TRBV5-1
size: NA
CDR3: CASSLAGTPSYEQYF
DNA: TGCGCCAGCAGCCTGGCCGGGACTCCCTCCTACGAGCAGTACTTC

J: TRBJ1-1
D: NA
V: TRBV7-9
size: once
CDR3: CASSFNQGRTEAFF
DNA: TGTGCCAGCAGCTTTAACCAGGGGAGAACTGAAGCTTTCTTT

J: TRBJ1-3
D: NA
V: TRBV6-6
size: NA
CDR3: CASSYSHPQGNTIYF
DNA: TGTGCCAGCAGTTACTCACATCCCCAGGGAAACACCATATATTTT

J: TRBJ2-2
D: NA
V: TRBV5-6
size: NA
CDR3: CASSPIGSSNTGELFF
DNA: TGTGCCAGCAGCCCAATAGGTAGCAGTAACACCGGGGAGCTGTTTTTT

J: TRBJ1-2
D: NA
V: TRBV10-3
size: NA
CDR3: CAPDPRRDPFYGYTF
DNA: TGTGCCCCCGACCCGCGGCGGGATCCATTCTATGGCTACACCTTC

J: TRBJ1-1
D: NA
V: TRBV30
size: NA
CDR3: CAWIPIPGDYTEAFF
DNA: TGTGCCTGGATCCCTATACCGGGAGACTACACTGAAGCTTTCTTT

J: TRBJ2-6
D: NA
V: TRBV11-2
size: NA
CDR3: CASSLDRLPGGANVLTF
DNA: TGTGCCAGCAGCTTAGATCGGTTACCCGGGGGGGCCAACGTCCTGACTTTC

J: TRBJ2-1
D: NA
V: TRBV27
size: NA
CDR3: CASGGGSSHNEQFF
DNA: TGTGCCAGCGGAGGGGGTTCATCCCACAATGAGCAGTTCTTC